The rows below give T cell receptor beta chains drawn from one sample of a study of blood T cell repertoires in COVID-19. TCRdb's copy holds only in-frame clones and misses some; the assay was immunoSEQ multiplex PCR. The top ten clones hold 6.5% to 8.5% of a sample with some 180,000 clones, roughly nine tenths of them seen once. Specimen: peripheral blood. These receptors originate from a man aged 35 to 55 with acute or convalescent COVID-19. Both conserved end residues are part of each CDR3. D genes are given only for firm matches. For some rows the clone size is stated as once, few or many, or as a class when expanded; others skip it.

TRBV6-2/TRBV6-3	TRBD2	TRBJ2-2	.	TGTGCCAGCCGCCTCGGGGGGGCCAACACCGGGGAGCTGTTTTTT	CASRLGGANTGELFF
TRBV12-3/TRBV12-4	.	TRBJ1-3	.	TGTGCCAGCAGTTTATCCGGGAACACCATATATTTT	CASSLSGNTIYF
TRBV27	TRBD1	TRBJ2-5	.	TGTGCCAGCAGTCTCCGGGACAGACCCCAAGAGACCCAGTACTTC	CASSLRDRPQETQYF
TRBV5-1	TRBD2	TRBJ2-1	.	TGCGCCCGCAGGGGCGGGGGGGAGAATGAGCAGTTCTTC	CARRGGGENEQFF
TRBV7-2	.	TRBJ1-2	.	TGTGCCAGCAGGCCTGGAGGGAGCTATGGCTACACCTTC	CASRPGGSYGYTF
TRBV6-2/TRBV6-3	TRBD1	TRBJ1-2	.	TGTGCCAGCAGTTACCCGCCGGGACAGGGGGCGCTTGGCTACACCTTC	CASSYPPGQGALGYTF
TRBV19	TRBD2	TRBJ2-3	.	TGTGCCAGTAGTTTGTCGACTAGCGGGGTCCGAGATACGCAGTATTTT	CASSLSTSGVRDTQYF
TRBV2	.	TRBJ1-2	.	TGTGCCAGCAGTGAATGGGTGTCAGGGAATGGCTACACCTTC	CASSEWVSGNGYTF
TRBV12-3/TRBV12-4	.	TRBJ2-7	.	TGTGCCAGCAGTTTCCGGGGTTCGGGCGAGCAGTACTTC	CASSFRGSGEQYF
TRBV27	.	TRBJ1-3	once	TGTGCCAGCAGTTTAACGGGTGGTTCTGGAAACACCATATATTTT	CASSLTGGSGNTIYF
TRBV5-4	TRBD2	TRBJ2-1	.	TGTGCCAGCAGCTTGGCCTGGGGGAGCGGGGGGTCTTACAATGAGCAGTTCTTC	CASSLAWGSGGSYNEQFF
TRBV5-5	TRBD1	TRBJ2-7	.	TGTGCCAGCAGCTCCGGACAGGTCTACGAGCAGTACTTC	CASSSGQVYEQYF
TRBV25-1	TRBD1	TRBJ2-7	.	TGTGCCAGCAGTCGGACAGGGCGGGCGGGCGAGCAGTACTTC	CASSRTGRAGEQYF
TRBV7-3	TRBD2	TRBJ2-5	.	TGTGCCAGCACCGCGCTAGCGGGGGCCCATGAGACCCAGTACTTC	CASTALAGAHETQYF
TRBV25-1	.	TRBJ1-4	.	TGTGCCAGCAGTGAATATGGGGGGGGAAGGAAGGAAAAACTGTTTTTT	CASSEYGGGRKEKLFF
TRBV6-5	.	TRBJ2-7	few	TGTGCCAGCAGTCCATCGAGCTCCTACGAGCAGTACTTC	CASSPSSSYEQYF
TRBV6-5	TRBD1	TRBJ1-2	.	TGTGCCAGCGGGGGACAGGGACCCTATGGCTACACCTTC	CASGGQGPYGYTF
TRBV5-6	.	TRBJ2-7	.	TGTGCCAGCAGCTTAATAGCGACAGGTTTGAAGGGCTCCTACGAGCAGTACTTC	CASSLIATGLKGSYEQYF
TRBV2	.	TRBJ1-5	.	TGTGCCAGCCGAACAGATAGCAATCAGCCCCAGCATTTT	CASRTDSNQPQHF
TRBV7-3	TRBD2	TRBJ2-1	.	TGTGCCAGCAGCTTAACTCCTAGCGGGGGTGGAAATGAGCAGTTCTTC	CASSLTPSGGGNEQFF
TRBV15	TRBD1	TRBJ1-4	.	TGTGCCACCAGCACGACAGGGGGCGCGTCGAAAAAACTGTTTTTT	CATSTTGGASKKLFF
TRBV5-1	TRBD1	TRBJ2-5	.	TGCGCCAGCAGCTTGGGACCGACAGGGAAAGAGACCCAGTACTTC	CASSLGPTGKETQYF
TRBV3-1/TRBV3-2	.	TRBJ1-2	.	TGTGCCAGCAGCCAAGGCACACCAGCTAACTATGGCTACACCTTC	CASSQGTPANYGYTF
TRBV4-1	.	TRBJ2-5	.	TGCGCCAGCAGCCATAAAGAGACCCAGTACTTC	CASSHKETQYF
TRBV7-9	.	TRBJ1-4	once	TGTGCCAGCAGCCCACAAACAGGGACCCTCCAGGAAAAACTGTTTTTT	CASSPQTGTLQEKLFF
TRBV6-2/TRBV6-3	.	TRBJ2-3	.	TGTGCCAGCAGTTACCTCCAGTCCACAGATACGCAGTATTTT	CASSYLQSTDTQYF
TRBV7-9	TRBD1	TRBJ2-7	.	TGTGCCAGCAGTCGGGACAGGGACGAGCAGTACTTC	CASSRDRDEQYF
TRBV11-2	.	TRBJ1-4	few	TGTGCCAGCAGCTTACAAGAAAAACTGTTTTTT	CASSLQEKLFF
TRBV5-1	.	TRBJ2-7	.	TGCGCCAGCCAAAAAGACAGGCTAAACGAGCAGTACTTC	CASQKDRLNEQYF
TRBV2	.	TRBJ1-1	.	TGTGCCAGCAGTGAACGGAGGGGAAGGACTGAAGCTTTCTTT	CASSERRGRTEAFF
TRBV7-2	.	TRBJ1-1	.	TGTGCCAGCAGCCCGGCGAGGCTGCACACTGAAGCTTTCTTT	CASSPARLHTEAFF
TRBV6-6	TRBD1	TRBJ2-4	.	TGTGCCAGCAGTAAGACAGGGGTCGCGGACATTCAGTACTTC	CASSKTGVADIQYF
TRBV3-1/TRBV3-2	.	TRBJ1-1	.	TGTGCCAGCAGCTTTGGGACACGGAACACTGAAGCTTTCTTT	CASSFGTRNTEAFF
TRBV10-3	.	TRBJ2-2	.	TGTGCCATCAGTGAGGGACAGTTCGCGAACACCGGGGAGCTGTTTTTT	CAISEGQFANTGELFF
TRBV6-1	TRBD2	TRBJ2-3	.	TGTGCCAGCAGTGATCGACTAGCCGGAGATACGCAGTATTTT	CASSDRLAGDTQYF
TRBV18	TRBD1	TRBJ1-2	.	TGTGCCAGCAAACGGGACAGGGGATCTGGCTACACCTTC	CASKRDRGSGYTF
TRBV9	.	TRBJ2-1	.	TGTGCCAGCAGCGTAGACGTCGGCAATGAGCAGTTCTTC	CASSVDVGNEQFF
TRBV10-3	.	TRBJ1-1	.	TGTGCCATCAGTGATGCACAGCAAGCTTTCTTT	CAISDAQQAFF
TRBV19	TRBD1	TRBJ1-2	.	TGTGCCAGTAGTATACAGGGGGCAAGCTATGGCTACACCTTC	CASSIQGASYGYTF
TRBV9	TRBD1	TRBJ2-2	.	TGTGCCAGCAGCCTCACTGGGACAGTTACCACCGGGGAGCTGTTTTTT	CASSLTGTVTTGELFF
TRBV7-2	TRBD2	TRBJ2-1	.	TGTGCCAGCAGCTTAGGCGGGGGGCAGCGTTACAATGAGCAGTTCTTC	CASSLGGGQRYNEQFF
TRBV5-1	.	TRBJ1-5	.	TGCGCCAGCAGTCTTGTCGGGGGGAGGGGTCAGCCCCAGCATTTT	CASSLVGGRGQPQHF
TRBV5-4	.	TRBJ2-5	.	TGTGCCAGCAGCAGGGAAGGGGGTGTGGAGACCCAGTACTTC	CASSREGGVETQYF
TRBV5-1	TRBD2	TRBJ2-2	.	TGCGCCAGCAGCTTGTCACTAGCGGGGAACACCGGGGAGCTGTTTTTT	CASSLSLAGNTGELFF
TRBV18	.	TRBJ1-3	few	TGTGCCAGCTCACCTTTACAGGCCGCCGGAAACACCATATATTTT	CASSPLQAAGNTIYF
TRBV6-5	TRBD2	TRBJ2-5	.	TGTGCCAGCAGCCTTTTGGATCCGGGGGGGAAGACCCAGTACTTC	CASSLLDPGGKTQYF
TRBV10-3	.	TRBJ2-2	.	TGTGCCATCAGTGAAGTCGTAGGGGGCGGGGAGCTGTTTTTT	CAISEVVGGGELFF
TRBV9	TRBD1	TRBJ2-7	.	TGTGCCAGCAGCGCACAGGGGTTCAACGAGCAGTACTTC	CASSAQGFNEQYF
TRBV11-2	TRBD1	TRBJ1-3	.	TGTGCCAGCAGCTTCCCGGGACAGGGAAACACCATATATTTT	CASSFPGQGNTIYF
TRBV18	TRBD1	TRBJ1-2	.	TGTGCCAGCTCCTCTTTGGAGGGGGCTATCTATGGCTACACCTTC	CASSSLEGAIYGYTF
TRBV4-2	TRBD2	TRBJ2-1	.	TGTGCCAGCAGCCAAGAGTCAGCGGGGGTAATGGCTGAGCAGTTCTTC	CASSQESAGVMAEQFF
TRBV4-3	TRBD2	TRBJ2-7	.	TGCGCCAGCAGCCAAGATATAGCGGGAGGGGGAAGAAAGCAGTACTTC	CASSQDIAGGGRKQYF
TRBV18	.	TRBJ1-1	.	TGTGCCAGCTCCGGACAGATGAACACTGAAGCTTTCTTT	CASSGQMNTEAFF
TRBV14	.	TRBJ1-5	.	TGTGCCAGCAGCCAGGGGGGGGCTCAGCCCCAGCATTTT	CASSQGGAQPQHF
TRBV5-5	TRBD2	TRBJ2-1	.	TGTGCCAGCAGCTCCTTAGCGGGGGGGCTGTACAATGAGCAGTTCTTC	CASSSLAGGLYNEQFF
TRBV5-6	.	TRBJ2-7	.	TGTGCCAGCAGCGAAATCCAAAACATCTACGAGCAGTACTTC	CASSEIQNIYEQYF